The 32 T cell receptor beta chains presented below share a single source sample, sequenced in a study of PD-1 blockade in mismatch repair-deficient tumors. Repertoires were generated with immunoSEQ multiplex PCR, while TCRdb's copy carries only in-frame clones and drops some. The sample holds more than 15,000 clones; around 81% are singletons and the top ten take around 3%. Sequenced here: PBMCs, sampled 4 weeks after starting pembrolizumab. These receptors originate from an adult with mismatch repair-deficient cancer.

The J gene is TRBJ1-5, the V gene TRBV6-6; D may be TRBD1 (5 bases). V lost 6 bases and J lost 6, with 15 bases in between. The CDR3 runs to 14 residues. Germline V gene lookup returns CDR1 MNHNY and CDR2 SVGAGI (reference sequence). DNA for the CDR3: TGTGCCAGCAGCGCCCCTGGGGCCTCTCAGCCCCAGCATTTT. This translates into CASSAPGASQPQHF.

The rearrangement joins TRBV5-5 to TRBJ1-3; maybe TRBD1 (5 bases). The CDR3 spans 19 residues. The ends were cut back, 2 bases at V and 1 base at J, with 22 bases in the middle. Germline-derived CDR1 and CDR2 are SGHKS and YYEKEE (reference sequence). Written as DNA, the CDR3 is TGTGCCAGCAGCTTTACTCCCTTGTTCGACGGGGGGTCTGGAAACACCATATATTTT. This encodes CASSFTPLFDGGSGNTIYF.

This sequence joins TRBV30 and TRBJ1-6; 8 bases map to TRBD1. V trimming: 5 bases; J trimming: 11 bases; junction bases outside the gene matches: 5. CDR1 is GTSNPN and CDR2 is SVGIG in the germline V gene (reference sequence). The CDR3 consists of 12 residues. Here the CDR3 reads CAWDYRGAPLHF. The CDR3, as DNA: TGTGCCTGGGACTACAGGGGGGCACCCCTCCACTTT. Variable domain in full (rest from reference TRBV30 and TRBJ1-6): SQTIHQWPATLVQPVGSPLSLECTVEGTSNPNLYWYRQAAGRGLQLLFYSVGIGQISSEVPQNLSASRPQDRQFILSSKKLLLSDSGFYLCAWDYRGAPLHFGNGTRLTVT.

The J gene is TRBJ1-2, the V gene TRBV5-1; no definite D call. This CDR3 comprises 12 residues. Germline assignment: CDR1 SGHRS and CDR2 YFSETQ. Trimming shortened V by 1 base and J by 4 bases, and 5 bases separated the two germline ends. The CDR3 coding sequence is TGCGCCAGCAGCTTGTTCGTCTATGGCTACACCTTC. Amino acids: CASSLFVYGYTF.

The V gene is TRBV18, the J gene TRBJ2-2, with a tentative D call TRBD1 (5 bases). This CDR3 is built from 16 residues. CDR1 and CDR2 from the germline V gene are KGHSH and LQKENI. Between the trimmed V and J ends, which lost 1 base and 6 bases, there was a span of 15 bases. The CDR3 DNA reads TGTGCCAGCTCACCACTATTAGGGGCCGTGGCCGGGGAGCTGTTTTTT. Protein: CASSPLLGAVAGELFF.

The chain employs TRBV2 and TRBJ2-6, with 7 bases matching TRBD1. This CDR3 region has 13 residues. The germline V gene has CDR1 SNHLY and CDR2 FYNNEI. The junction had 3 bases not matched to a gene; V was cut back by 9 bases and J by 4 bases. CDR3 residues: CARKGAGANVLTF. The CDR3 region has the DNA TGTGCCAGGAAGGGGGCAGGGGCCAACGTCCTGACTTTC.

This clone was counted a single time. This chain links TRBV7-4 with TRBJ1-1; TRBD1 agrees at 7 bases. Germline-derived CDR1 and CDR2 are SGHVT and SQSDAQ. The length of the CDR3 is 16 residues. Unmatched junction bases numbered 9, after V lost 4 bases and J lost 1 base. For the CDR3, the DNA is TGTGCCAGCAGCTCCACAAGACAGGGTGCGAACACTGAAGCTTTCTTT. Translated, it gives CASSSTRQGANTEAFF.

The V and J genes are TRBV30 and TRBJ1-1, with D possibly being TRBD1 (6 bases). The CDR3 runs 15 residues. In germline, CDR1 is GTSNPN, CDR2 SVGIG (reference sequence). Deletions cut 7 bases from V and 1 base from J, with 19 bases between. The CDR3 DNA reads TGTGCCTACCGCACCAGGGGCGCCTCGAACACTGAAGCTTTCTTT. The encoded protein is CAYRTRGASNTEAFF.

V and J are TRBV7-6 and TRBJ2-7, with D perhaps TRBD1 (5 bases). The CDR3 spans 17 residues. Trimming removed 1 base from V and 0 bases from J, with 16 bases in between. The germline gives CDR1 SGHVS, CDR2 FNYEAQ. The CDR3: CASSLVPAREGSYEQYF. CDR3 DNA sequence: TGTGCCAGCAGCTTAGTTCCCGCCAGGGAAGGCTCCTACGAGCAGTACTTC.

The V gene is TRBV28, the J gene TRBJ1-5, with TRBD1 as a possible D gene (5 bases). The V end was cut by 3 bases, the J end by 2 bases, with 14 bases between. The CDR3 runs to 16 residues. CDR1 is MDHEN, CDR2 SYDVKM, per germline. The DNA for the CDR3 is TGTGCCAGCAGTTTCTTTCGGGGGGGTGGCAATCAGCCCCAGCATTTT. This sequence encodes CASSFFRGGGNQPQHF.

This sequence joins TRBV10-1 and TRBJ1-6; D gene unclear. The length of the CDR3 is 18 residues. Germline values: CDR1 WNHNN, CDR2 SYGVQD (reference sequence). The V end lost 5 bases, the J end lost 0 bases, and 17 bases lay between the germline ends. CDR3: CASSLWGEASSYNSPLHF. Written as DNA, the CDR3 is TGCGCCAGCAGTCTTTGGGGAGAGGCGAGCTCCTATAATTCACCCCTCCACTTT.

This clone was seen once. V gene TRBV5-8 combines with J gene TRBJ1-2, with 10 bases that match TRBD1. The junction had 7 bases not matched to a gene; V was cut back by 4 bases and J by 4 bases. The germline V gene encodes CDR1 SGHTS and CDR2 YDEGEE. The CDR3 totals 15 residues. CDR3 loop: CASSTPGTGAYGYTF. DNA for the CDR3: TGTGCCAGCAGCACTCCCGGGACAGGGGCCTATGGCTACACCTTC.

V gene TRBV4-1 combines with J gene TRBJ1-2, with D maybe TRBD1 (6 bases). CDR3 size: 15 residues. Germline CDR1 and CDR2: MGHRA and YSYEKL. V was trimmed by 4 bases and J by 3 bases, leaving 15 bases between them. The CDR3 DNA follows: TGCGCCAGCAGCCCCTCGGCAGGGGTGGACTATGGCTACACCTTC. This encodes CASSPSAGVDYGYTF.

This sequence joins TRBV2 and TRBJ1-1; TRBD1 matches at 9 bases. Trimming at V came to 5 bases and at J to 1 base, leaving 5 bases not matched to a gene. Germline V gives CDR1 SNHLY, CDR2 FYNNEI. CDR3 length equals 15 residues. The CDR3, as DNA: TGTGCCAGCAGTACGGGACAGGGAGGGAACACTGAAGCTTTCTTT. Amino acids: CASSTGQGGNTEAFF.

CDR3 region: CASSLEDRPKYEQYF. CDR3 DNA sequence: TGTGCCAGCAGCCTAGAGGACAGGCCTAAATACGAGCAGTACTTC. The chain is built from TRBV7-6 and TRBJ2-7; 7 bases match TRBD1. The germline V gene has CDR1 SGHVS and CDR2 FNYEAQ. V was pared by 5 bases and J by 4 bases, with 11 bases of the junction left unmatched. The CDR3 is made up of 15 amino acids.

The J gene is TRBJ2-5, the V gene TRBV11-2; D is unclear. The CDR3 runs to 12 residues. Germline V gene sequence: CDR1 SGHAT, CDR2 FQNNGV. V gave up 5 bases and J gave up 5 bases, with 9 bases separating them. The CDR3 nucleotides read TGTGCCAGCAGCCGTTTGCGGGAGACCCAGTACTTC. Amino acids: CASSRLRETQYF.

V and J are TRBV5-6 and TRBJ1-2; D is perhaps TRBD1 (6 bases). The CDR3 loop spans 13 amino acids. The ends were cut back, 0 bases at V and 4 bases at J, with 7 bases in the middle. The germline CDR1 and CDR2 sequences are SGHDT and YYEEEE. CDR3 in amino acids: CASSLAGVYGYTF. Written as DNA, the CDR3 is TGTGCCAGCAGCTTGGCAGGGGTCTATGGCTACACCTTC. Full variable domain (missing parts from reference TRBV5-6 and TRBJ1-2): DAGVTQSPTHLIKTRGQQVTLRCSPKSGHDTVSWYQQALGQGPQFIFQYYEEEERQRGNFPDRFSGHQFPNYSSELNVNALLLGDSALYLCASSLAGVYGYTFGSGTRLTVV.

V usage is TRBV25-1 and J usage is TRBJ2-2, with D possibly matching TRBD1 (5 bases). The CDR3 totals 13 residues. Deletions cut 1 base from V and 6 bases from J, with 6 bases between. Germline CDR1 and CDR2: MGHDK and SYGVNS. The DNA of the CDR3 is TGTGCCAGCAGTGAATCAGGGTCCGGGGAGCTGTTTTTT. Translated, it gives CASSESGSGELFF.

V is TRBV29-1 and J is TRBJ1-2, with 7 nucleotides matching TRBD1. Germline-derived CDR1 and CDR2 are SQVTM and ANQGSEA. V trimming: 8 bases; J trimming: 8 bases; junction bases outside the gene matches: 8. CDR3 length equals 11 residues. The CDR3 DNA sequence: TGCAGCCTTCGACAGGGCAACGGCTACACCTTC. This gives the protein CSLRQGNGYTF. Full variable domain (outside the CDR3, taken from reference TRBV29-1 and TRBJ1-2): SAVISQKPSRDICQRGTSLTIQCQVDSQVTMMFWYRQQPGQSLTLIATANQGSEATYESGFVIDKFPISRPNLTFSTLTVSNMSPEDSSIYLCSLRQGNGYTFGSGTRLTVV.

This chain links TRBV9 with TRBJ2-1, with D perhaps matching TRBD2 (6 bases). Germline V CDR1 and CDR2: SGDLS, YYNGEE. Trimming stripped 3 bases from V and 9 bases from J, with 16 bases between. The CDR3 runs to 14 residues. This chain's CDR3 is CASSAGLPQGEQFF. The CDR3 DNA is TGTGCCAGCAGCGCGGGACTCCCCCAGGGTGAGCAGTTCTTC.

This clone was seen once. The chain uses TRBV4-1 and TRBJ1-5; D not resolved. The CDR3 spans 15 residues. Germline lookup yields CDR1 MGHRA and CDR2 YSYEKL. Trimming took 1 base from V and 4 from J, leaving 11 bases between them. In DNA, the CDR3 is TGCGCCAGCAGCCAAGGATGGATCGGGAATCAGCCCCAGCATTTT. Residues: CASSQGWIGNQPQHF.

The chain joins TRBV11-1 to TRBJ1-2, with D possibly TRBD1 on 6 matching bases. CDR3 length: 15 residues. Deletions cut 4 bases from V and 8 bases from J, with 20 bases between. Germline V gives CDR1 SGHAT, CDR2 FQDESV (reference sequence). The CDR3 sequence: CASSSSYRARGGYTF. CDR3 bases: TGTGCCAGCAGCTCTTCCTACAGGGCGAGAGGCGGCTACACCTTC.

The chain joins TRBV10-3 to TRBJ2-7, with TRBD2 matching over 11 bases. The germline V gene has CDR1 ENHRY and CDR2 SYGVKD. The V gene end was trimmed by 5 bases and the J gene end by 0 bases; junction bases not matched to a gene: 0. The CDR3 runs 14 residues. The DNA for the CDR3 is TGTGCCATCAGTACTAGCGGGAGCTCCTACGAGCAGTACTTC. Translation: CAISTSGSSYEQYF.

The genes are TRBV6-5 and TRBJ2-3, with D possibly matching TRBD2 (6 bases). The germline CDR1 and CDR2 sequences are MNHEY and SVGAGI. V was clipped by 2 bases and J by 0 bases, with 9 bases between them. The CDR3 consists of 15 residues. The CDR3 is CASSYDGRSTDTQYF. CDR3 DNA: TGTGCCAGCAGTTACGACGGGAGAAGCACAGATACGCAGTATTTT.

The chain uses TRBV28 and TRBJ2-1; TRBD2 matches at 7 bases. CDR1 MDHEN and CDR2 SYDVKM come from the germline V gene. V lost 8 bases and J lost 6; bases outside the gene matches: 13. The CDR3 length is 15 residues. The chain's CDR3 is CASLILAGDLNEQFF. The CDR3 coding sequence is TGTGCCAGCCTAATTTTGGCGGGAGATCTCAATGAGCAGTTCTTC.

This clone was seen just once. The V gene is TRBV18, the J gene TRBJ2-2; D may be TRBD2 (6 bases). The CDR3 sequence is 15 residues long. Germline loops: CDR1 KGHSH, CDR2 LQKENI. Trimming took 6 bases from V and 6 from J, leaving 17 bases between them. For the CDR3, the DNA is TGTGCCAGCTCCTTACGGGACTCTCGAGCCGGGGAGCTGTTTTTT. Translated: CASSLRDSRAGELFF.

The gene calls are TRBV18 and TRBJ1-1; D uncertain. The CDR3 extends over 13 amino acids. CDR1 is KGHSH and CDR2 is LQKENI in the germline V gene. V was trimmed by 5 bases and J by 5 bases, leaving 12 bases between them. CDR3 DNA sequence: TGTGCCAGCTCATCGGGAGCGTCTACTGAAGCTTTCTTT. It encodes CASSSGASTEAFF.

This chain uses TRBV7-9 with TRBJ2-3; D unresolved. CDR1 and CDR2 from the germline V gene are SEHNR and FQNEAQ (reference sequence). V lost 2 bases and J 2 bases, leaving 8 bases between the germline ends. This CDR3 region has 14 residues. The CDR3: CASSLTTDTDTQYF. CDR3 DNA sequence: TGTGCCAGCAGCTTAACCACTGACACAGATACGCAGTATTTT.

This clone was observed a handful of times. This chain joins TRBV7-3 and TRBJ2-7; D gene uncertain. The germline gives CDR1 SGHTA, CDR2 FQGTGA. The V end was cut by 3 bases, the J end by 0 bases, with 9 bases between. The CDR3 has 14 amino acids. The CDR3, as DNA: TGTGCCAGCAGCTTTATCATCAGCTCCTACGAGCAGTACTTC. Its protein product is CASSFIISSYEQYF. Full variable domain (rest looked up from reference TRBV7-3 and TRBJ2-7): GAGVSQTPSNKVTEKGKYVELRCDPISGHTALYWYRQSLGQGPEFLIYFQGTGAADDSGLPNDRFFAVRPEGSVSTLKIQRTERGDSAVYLCASSFIISSYEQYFGPGTRLTVT.

V usage is TRBV28 and J usage is TRBJ2-1; D may be TRBD2 (6 bases). The CDR3 length is 15 residues. V was shortened by 6 bases and J by 0 bases, with 12 bases between the two germline ends. The germline gives CDR1 MDHEN, CDR2 SYDVKM. The CDR3 DNA follows: TGTGCCAGCAGCCAGAGCGGGTACTCCTACAATGAGCAGTTCTTC. It yields the protein CASSQSGYSYNEQFF. Full variable domain (outside the CDR3, taken from reference TRBV28 and TRBJ2-1): DVKVTQSSRYLVKRTGEKVFLECVQDMDHENMFWYRQDPGLGLRLIYFSYDVKMKEKGDIPEGYSVSREKKERFSLILESASTNQTSMYLCASSQSGYSYNEQFFGPGTRLTVL.

This clone showed up just once. The chain employs TRBV21-1 and TRBJ2-1; the D call TRBD2 from the table was never checked on the DNA. TRBV21-1 has pseudogene status. The CDR3 sequence is 20 residues long. The CDR3 is CASSKSRSARLAGICNEQFF. The CDR3 nucleotides read TGTGCCAGCAGCAAATCCCGTTCTGCCAGACTAGCGGGAATTTGCAATGAGCAGTTCTTC.

This clone was detected only once. The chain couples TRBV10-2 to TRBJ2-1; TRBD2 matches 14 bases. The CDR3 is 15 amino acids. V lost 6 bases, J lost 3 bases, and 1 base stayed unmatched. Germline values: CDR1 WSHSY, CDR2 SAAADI. The CDR3 is CASRGLAGVYNEQFF. CDR3 DNA: TGCGCCAGCAGGGGACTAGCGGGAGTCTACAATGAGCAGTTCTTC.